This is a list of T cell receptor beta chains from one sample in a study of beta chain features in type 1 diabetes. Using immunoSEQ multiplex PCR, the repertoire was profiled, and TCRdb retains in-frame clones only, with some absent. The table includes 680,000 or so clones, about 16% detected once. The sequencing input was naive CD4+ T cells from blood. All receptors come from a man aged 18 to 35 in good health. Both conserved end residues are part of each CDR3. Each record gives: CDR3 DNA, CDR3 protein, D gene, V gene, clone size, CDR3 length, J gene. A D gene is named only where the DNA matches it firmly. Some rows have no size entry. The others give once, few or many, or a class for an expanded clone.

CDR3nt: TGTGCCAGCAGCAGGGGGCGCGTTCTAGCCAAAAACATTCAGTACTTC; CDR3aa: CASSRGRVLAKNIQYF; d_gene: TRBD1; v_gene: TRBV28; abundance: -; len: 16; j_gene: TRBJ2-4
CDR3nt: TGTGCCAGCAGCATACGGGACTACGAGCAGTACTTC; CDR3aa: CASSIRDYEQYF; d_gene: -; v_gene: TRBV7-2; abundance: few; len: 12; j_gene: TRBJ2-7
CDR3nt: TGTGCCAGTAGACGGACAGGGGTGGAGACCCAGTACTTC; CDR3aa: CASRRTGVETQYF; d_gene: TRBD1; v_gene: TRBV19; abundance: -; len: 13; j_gene: TRBJ2-5
CDR3nt: TGTGCCAGCAGCTTAAATTTCCCGTCGAACACTGAAGCTTTCTTT; CDR3aa: CASSLNFPSNTEAFF; d_gene: -; v_gene: TRBV7-9; abundance: few; len: 15; j_gene: TRBJ1-1
CDR3nt: TGTGCCAGCAGCTCTCTGGGACAGGGAGTCTCACCCCTCCACTTT; CDR3aa: CASSSLGQGVSPLHF; d_gene: TRBD1; v_gene: TRBV7-3; abundance: -; len: 15; j_gene: TRBJ1-6
CDR3nt: TGTGCCAGCAGTGATACGGATCGCAGGGCAGGCTACGAGCAGTACTTC; CDR3aa: CASSDTDRRAGYEQYF; d_gene: -; v_gene: TRBV25-1; abundance: -; len: 16; j_gene: TRBJ2-7
CDR3nt: TGTGCCAGCCGGCGCAGCAATCAGCCCCAGCATTTT; CDR3aa: CASRRSNQPQHF; d_gene: -; v_gene: TRBV7-2; abundance: -; len: 12; j_gene: TRBJ1-5
CDR3nt: TGTGCCTGGAGTGTCGGCAGAAATTCACCCCTCCACTTT; CDR3aa: CAWSVGRNSPLHF; d_gene: -; v_gene: TRBV30; abundance: few; len: 13; j_gene: TRBJ1-6
CDR3nt: TGCGCCAGCAGCTTGGCCAGGGAGAGTTATGGCTACACCTTC; CDR3aa: CASSLARESYGYTF; d_gene: -; v_gene: TRBV5-1; abundance: -; len: 14; j_gene: TRBJ1-2
CDR3nt: TGTGCCAGCAGCCAGGCGGGGAGGGTGAGGGAGACCCAGTACTTC; CDR3aa: CASSQAGRVRETQYF; d_gene: TRBD2; v_gene: TRBV7-3; abundance: few; len: 15; j_gene: TRBJ2-5
CDR3nt: TGTGCCAGTAGTATAGACTCTCTCCGCGGAGGGATCTATGGCTACACCTTC; CDR3aa: CASSIDSLRGGIYGYTF; d_gene: -; v_gene: TRBV19; abundance: -; len: 17; j_gene: TRBJ1-2
CDR3nt: TGCGCCAGCAGCCAACCGGGACTAGCGGGAGGGGATACGCAGTATTTT; CDR3aa: CASSQPGLAGGDTQYF; d_gene: TRBD2; v_gene: TRBV4-1; abundance: few; len: 16; j_gene: TRBJ2-3
CDR3nt: TGTGCCACCAGTCGAGGACAGAACTCTGGAAACACCATATATTTT; CDR3aa: CATSRGQNSGNTIYF; d_gene: -; v_gene: TRBV15; abundance: once; len: 15; j_gene: TRBJ1-3
CDR3nt: TGTGCCAGCTCTCCGGGACTATATGGTTACACCTTC; CDR3aa: CASSPGLYGYTF; d_gene: -; v_gene: TRBV18; abundance: -; len: 12; j_gene: TRBJ1-2
CDR3nt: TGCAGCGTTGCGCGGACAGGGAACACCGGGGAGCTGTTTTTT; CDR3aa: CSVARTGNTGELFF; d_gene: TRBD1; v_gene: TRBV29-1; abundance: few; len: 14; j_gene: TRBJ2-2
CDR3nt: TGTGCCATCAGTTTCCAGGGGGCGGGTGGCTACACCTTC; CDR3aa: CAISFQGAGGYTF; d_gene: TRBD1; v_gene: TRBV10-3; abundance: few; len: 13; j_gene: TRBJ1-2
CDR3nt: TGTGCCAGCAGTTACGGCGGGATCGTCTACGAGCAGTACTTC; CDR3aa: CASSYGGIVYEQYF; d_gene: -; v_gene: TRBV6-5; abundance: few; len: 14; j_gene: TRBJ2-7
CDR3nt: TGTGCCAGCAGCACAGACAGGGGCTCACCCCTCCACTTT; CDR3aa: CASSTDRGSPLHF; d_gene: TRBD1; v_gene: TRBV7-9; abundance: -; len: 13; j_gene: TRBJ1-6
CDR3nt: TGTGCCAGCAGCTTTTCCAGGGGCACCTACAATGAGCAGTTCTTC; CDR3aa: CASSFSRGTYNEQFF; d_gene: -; v_gene: TRBV7-2; abundance: -; len: 15; j_gene: TRBJ2-1
CDR3nt: TGTGCCAGCAGTACTAGCGGTTCCTACGAGCAGTACTTC; CDR3aa: CASSTSGSYEQYF; d_gene: TRBD2; v_gene: TRBV6-5; abundance: -; len: 13; j_gene: TRBJ2-7
CDR3nt: TGTGCCAGCTCACCACGGGAAATCTATACCCCAAGGGAGACTGAAGCTTTCTTT; CDR3aa: CASSPREIYTPRETEAFF; d_gene: -; v_gene: TRBV18; abundance: -; len: 18; j_gene: TRBJ1-1
CDR3nt: TGTGCCAGCAGTCGGGACAGGGGTTTTGAGACCCAGTACTTC; CDR3aa: CASSRDRGFETQYF; d_gene: TRBD1; v_gene: TRBV2; abundance: few; len: 14; j_gene: TRBJ2-5
CDR3nt: TGCAGCGTTGATCGGTCCGGCTCCCCTAACTATGGCTACACCTTC; CDR3aa: CSVDRSGSPNYGYTF; d_gene: -; v_gene: TRBV29-1; abundance: -; len: 15; j_gene: TRBJ1-2
CDR3nt: TGTGCCAGCAGCCCGGGGGGTGCGGTGGGAAGTTACGAGCAGTACTTC; CDR3aa: CASSPGGAVGSYEQYF; d_gene: TRBD2; v_gene: TRBV7-3; abundance: -; len: 16; j_gene: TRBJ2-7